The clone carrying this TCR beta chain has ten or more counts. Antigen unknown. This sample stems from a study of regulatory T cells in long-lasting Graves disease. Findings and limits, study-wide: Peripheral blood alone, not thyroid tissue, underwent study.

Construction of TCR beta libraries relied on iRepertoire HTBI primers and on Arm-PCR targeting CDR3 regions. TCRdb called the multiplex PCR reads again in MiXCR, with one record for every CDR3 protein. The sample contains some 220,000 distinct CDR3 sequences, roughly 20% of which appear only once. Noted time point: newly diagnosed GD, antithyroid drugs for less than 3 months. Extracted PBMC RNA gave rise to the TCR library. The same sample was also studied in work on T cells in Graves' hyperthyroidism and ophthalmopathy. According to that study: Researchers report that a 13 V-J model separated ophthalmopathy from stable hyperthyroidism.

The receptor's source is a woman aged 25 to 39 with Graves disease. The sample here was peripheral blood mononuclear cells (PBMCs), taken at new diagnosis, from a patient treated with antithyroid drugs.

The chain's CDR3 is CASSVATGGVDTQYF. CDR3 sequence (DNA): TGTGCCAGCAGCGTAGCAACGGGAGGGGTAGATACGCAGTATTTT. The gene calls are TRBV9 and TRBJ2-3, with 8 bases that match TRBD2. CDR3 length equals 15 residues. Germline CDR1 is SGDLS and CDR2 is YYNGEE. V trimming: 0 bases; J trimming: 5 bases; junction bases outside the gene matches: 5.